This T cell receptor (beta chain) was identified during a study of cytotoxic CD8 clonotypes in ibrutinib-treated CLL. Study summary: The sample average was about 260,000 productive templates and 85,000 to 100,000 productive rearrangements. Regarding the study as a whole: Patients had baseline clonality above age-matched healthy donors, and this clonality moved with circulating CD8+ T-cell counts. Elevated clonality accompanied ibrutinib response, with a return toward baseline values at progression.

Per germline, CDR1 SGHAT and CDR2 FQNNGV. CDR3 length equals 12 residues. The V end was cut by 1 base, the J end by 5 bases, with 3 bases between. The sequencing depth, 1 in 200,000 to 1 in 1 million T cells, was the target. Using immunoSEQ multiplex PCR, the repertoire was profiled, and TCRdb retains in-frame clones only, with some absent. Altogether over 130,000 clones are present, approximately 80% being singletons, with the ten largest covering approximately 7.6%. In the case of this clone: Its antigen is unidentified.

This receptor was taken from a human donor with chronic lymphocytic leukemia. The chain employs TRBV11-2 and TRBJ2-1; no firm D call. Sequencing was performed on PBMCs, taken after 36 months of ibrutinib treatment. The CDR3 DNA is TGTGCCAGCAGCTTAGCCCACAATGAGCAGTTCTTC. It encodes CASSLAHNEQFF.